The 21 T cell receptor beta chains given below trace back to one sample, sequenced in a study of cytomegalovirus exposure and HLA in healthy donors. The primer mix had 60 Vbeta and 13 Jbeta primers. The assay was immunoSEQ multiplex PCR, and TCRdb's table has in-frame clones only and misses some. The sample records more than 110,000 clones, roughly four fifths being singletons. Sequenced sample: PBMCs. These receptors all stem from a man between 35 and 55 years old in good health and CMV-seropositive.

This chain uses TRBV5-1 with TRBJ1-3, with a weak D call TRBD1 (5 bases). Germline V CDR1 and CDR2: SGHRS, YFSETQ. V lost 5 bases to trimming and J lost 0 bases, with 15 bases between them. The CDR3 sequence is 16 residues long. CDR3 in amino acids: CASSLAGVSSGNTIYF. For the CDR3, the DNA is TGCGCCAGCAGTCTTGCGGGGGTGTCCTCTGGAAACACCATATATTTT.

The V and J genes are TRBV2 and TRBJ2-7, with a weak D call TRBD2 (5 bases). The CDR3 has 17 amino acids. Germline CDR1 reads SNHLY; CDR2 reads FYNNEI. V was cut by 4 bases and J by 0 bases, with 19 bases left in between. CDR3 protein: CASSGRDEAVSSYEQYF. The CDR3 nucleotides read TGTGCCAGCAGTGGCCGGGATGAGGCAGTGAGCTCCTACGAGCAGTACTTC.

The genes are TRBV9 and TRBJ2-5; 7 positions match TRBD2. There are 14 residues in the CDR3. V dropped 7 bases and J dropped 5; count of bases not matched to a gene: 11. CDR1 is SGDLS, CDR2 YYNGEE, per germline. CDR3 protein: CASGDSGYSETQYF. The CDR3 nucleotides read TGTGCCAGCGGGGATAGCGGGTATTCGGAGACCCAGTACTTC. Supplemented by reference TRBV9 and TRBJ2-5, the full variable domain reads DSGVTQTPKHLITATGQRVTLRCSPRSGDLSVYWYQQSLDQGLQFLIQYYNGEERAKGNILERFSAQQFPDLHSELNLSSLELGDSALYFCASGDSGYSETQYFGPGTRLLVL.

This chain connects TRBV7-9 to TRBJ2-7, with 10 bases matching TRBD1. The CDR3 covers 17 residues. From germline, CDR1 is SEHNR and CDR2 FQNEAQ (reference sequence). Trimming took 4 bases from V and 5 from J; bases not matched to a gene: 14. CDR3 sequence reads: CASSWGGIRDRGHEQYF. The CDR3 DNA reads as TGTGCCAGCAGCTGGGGGGGAATCCGGGACAGGGGCCACGAGCAGTACTTC. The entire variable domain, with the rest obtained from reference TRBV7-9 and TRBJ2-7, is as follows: DTGVSQNPRHKITKRGQNVTFRCDPISEHNRLYWYRQTLGQGPEFLTYFQNEAQLEKSRLLSDRFSAERPKGSFSTLEIQRTEQGDSAMYLCASSWGGIRDRGHEQYFGPGTRLTVT.

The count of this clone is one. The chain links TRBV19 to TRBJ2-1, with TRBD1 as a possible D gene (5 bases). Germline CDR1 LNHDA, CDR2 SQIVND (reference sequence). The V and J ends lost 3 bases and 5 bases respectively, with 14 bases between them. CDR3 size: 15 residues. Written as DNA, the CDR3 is TGTGCCAGTAGTATCTATTGGACACTTAACAATGAGCAGTTCTTC. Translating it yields CASSIYWTLNNEQFF.

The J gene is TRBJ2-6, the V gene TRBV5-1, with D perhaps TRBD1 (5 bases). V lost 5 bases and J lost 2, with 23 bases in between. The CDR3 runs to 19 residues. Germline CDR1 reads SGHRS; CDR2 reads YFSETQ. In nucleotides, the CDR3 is TGCGCCAGCAGGTCTTCAGGGTTGCAAAGGCTGACTGGGGCCAACGTCCTGACTTTC. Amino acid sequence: CASRSSGLQRLTGANVLTF. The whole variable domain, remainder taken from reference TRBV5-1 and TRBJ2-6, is KAGVTQTPRYLIKTRGQQVTLSCSPISGHRSVSWYQQTPGQGLQFLFEYFSETQRNKGNFPGRFSGRQFSNSRSEMNVSTLELGDSALYLCASRSSGLQRLTGANVLTFGAGSRLTVL.

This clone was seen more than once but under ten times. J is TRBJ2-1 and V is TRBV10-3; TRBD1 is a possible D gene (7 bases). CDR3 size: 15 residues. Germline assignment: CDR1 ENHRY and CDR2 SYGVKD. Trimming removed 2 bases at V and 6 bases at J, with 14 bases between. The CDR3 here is CAISERTGAGNEQFF. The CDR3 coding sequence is TGTGCCATCAGTGAGAGGACAGGAGCGGGCAATGAGCAGTTCTTC.

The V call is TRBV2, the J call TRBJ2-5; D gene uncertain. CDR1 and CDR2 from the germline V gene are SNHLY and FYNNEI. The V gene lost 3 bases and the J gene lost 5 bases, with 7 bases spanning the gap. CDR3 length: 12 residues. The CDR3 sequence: CASSELRETQYF. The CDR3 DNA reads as TGTGCCAGCAGTGAGTTACGGGAGACCCAGTACTTC.

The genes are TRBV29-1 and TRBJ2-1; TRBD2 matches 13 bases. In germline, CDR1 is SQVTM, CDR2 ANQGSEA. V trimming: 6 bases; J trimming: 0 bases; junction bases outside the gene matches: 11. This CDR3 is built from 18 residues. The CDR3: CSVEGLAGYSSSYNEQFF. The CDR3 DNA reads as TGCAGCGTGGAGGGACTAGCGGGATATTCTAGCTCCTACAATGAGCAGTTCTTC.

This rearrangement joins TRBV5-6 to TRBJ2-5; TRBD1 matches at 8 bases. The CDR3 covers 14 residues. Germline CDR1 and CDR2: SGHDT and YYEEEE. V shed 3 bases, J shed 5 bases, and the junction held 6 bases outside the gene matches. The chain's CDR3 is CASSSGQGAETQYF. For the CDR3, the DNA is TGTGCCAGCAGCTCTGGACAGGGCGCTGAGACCCAGTACTTC.

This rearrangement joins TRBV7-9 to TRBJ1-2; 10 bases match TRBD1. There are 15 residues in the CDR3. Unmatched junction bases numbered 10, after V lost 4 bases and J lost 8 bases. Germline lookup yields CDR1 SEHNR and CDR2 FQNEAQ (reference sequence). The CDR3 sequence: CASSSWDRGVGGYTF. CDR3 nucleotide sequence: TGTGCCAGCAGCTCCTGGGACAGGGGAGTGGGGGGCTACACCTTC. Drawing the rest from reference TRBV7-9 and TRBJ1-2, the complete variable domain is DTGVSQNPRHKITKRGQNVTFRCDPISEHNRLYWYRQTLGQGPEFLTYFQNEAQLEKSRLLSDRFSAERPKGSFSTLEIQRTEQGDSAMYLCASSSWDRGVGGYTFGSGTRLTVV.

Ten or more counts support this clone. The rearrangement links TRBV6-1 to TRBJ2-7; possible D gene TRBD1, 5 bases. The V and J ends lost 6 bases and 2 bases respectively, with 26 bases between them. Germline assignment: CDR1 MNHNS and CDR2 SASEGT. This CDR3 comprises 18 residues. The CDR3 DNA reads TGTGCCAGCAGAGAACACTTTGGACATCAATCCACCCCCTACGAGCAGTACTTC. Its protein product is CASREHFGHQSTPYEQYF.

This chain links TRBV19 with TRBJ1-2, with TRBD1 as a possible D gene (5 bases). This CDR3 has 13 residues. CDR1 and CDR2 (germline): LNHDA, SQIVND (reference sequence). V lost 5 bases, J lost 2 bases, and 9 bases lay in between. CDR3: CASSQGRNYGYTF. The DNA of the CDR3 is TGTGCCAGTAGTCAGGGTCGGAACTATGGCTACACCTTC.

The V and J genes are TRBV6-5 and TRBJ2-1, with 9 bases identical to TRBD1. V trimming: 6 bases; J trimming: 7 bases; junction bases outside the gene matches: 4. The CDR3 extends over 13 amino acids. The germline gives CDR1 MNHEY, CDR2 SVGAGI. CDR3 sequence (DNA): TGTGCCAGCAGAACCGGGACAGGGAATGAGCAGTTCTTC. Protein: CASRTGTGNEQFF.

The CDR3, as DNA: TGTGCCCGACAGGGCCGGACCTACAATGAGCAGTTCTTC. It is translated as CARQGRTYNEQFF. The chain joins TRBV6-9 to TRBJ2-1, with TRBD1 matching 7 bases. With 11 bases clipped from V and 2 bases from J, the junction kept 6 bases outside the gene matches. This CDR3 spans 13 amino acids. CDR1 is MNHGY, CDR2 SVAAGI, per germline.

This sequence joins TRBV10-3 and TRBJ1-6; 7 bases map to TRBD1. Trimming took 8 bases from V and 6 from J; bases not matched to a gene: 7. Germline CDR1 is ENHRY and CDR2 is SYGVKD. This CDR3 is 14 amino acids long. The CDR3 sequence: CAIATGTANSPLHF. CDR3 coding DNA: TGTGCCATCGCCACCGGGACAGCTAATTCACCCCTCCACTTT.

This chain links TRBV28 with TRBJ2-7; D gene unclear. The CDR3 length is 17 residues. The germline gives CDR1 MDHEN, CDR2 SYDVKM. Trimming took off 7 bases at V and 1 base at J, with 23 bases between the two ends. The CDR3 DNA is TGTGCCAGCACCCACCCAAAAGTCAGTGGTTGGTCCTACGAGCAGTACTTC. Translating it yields CASTHPKVSGWSYEQYF.

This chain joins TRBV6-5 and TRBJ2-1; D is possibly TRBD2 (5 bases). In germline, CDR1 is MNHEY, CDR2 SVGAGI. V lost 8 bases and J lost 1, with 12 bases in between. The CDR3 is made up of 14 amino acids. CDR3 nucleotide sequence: TGTGCCAGCGGACTCCAGGCATCCTACAATGAGCAGTTCTTC. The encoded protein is CASGLQASYNEQFF.

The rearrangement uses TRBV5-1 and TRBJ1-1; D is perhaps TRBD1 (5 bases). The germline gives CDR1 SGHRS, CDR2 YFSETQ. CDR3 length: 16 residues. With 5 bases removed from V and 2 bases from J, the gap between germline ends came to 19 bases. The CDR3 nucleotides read TGCGCCAGCAGTCTTGGTGCAGGGTGGAGTAACACTGAAGCTTTCTTT. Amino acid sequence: CASSLGAGWSNTEAFF.

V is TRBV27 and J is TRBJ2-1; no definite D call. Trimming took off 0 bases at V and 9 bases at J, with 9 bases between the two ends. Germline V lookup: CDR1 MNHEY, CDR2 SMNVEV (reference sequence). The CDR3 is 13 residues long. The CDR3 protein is CASSLSMGVEQFF. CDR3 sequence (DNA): TGTGCCAGCAGTTTATCGATGGGCGTTGAGCAGTTCTTC.

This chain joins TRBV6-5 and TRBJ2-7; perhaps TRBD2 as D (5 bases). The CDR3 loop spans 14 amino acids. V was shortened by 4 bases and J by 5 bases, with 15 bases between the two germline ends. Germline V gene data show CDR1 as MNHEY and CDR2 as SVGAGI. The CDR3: CASSWTRARDEQYF. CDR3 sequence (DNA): TGTGCCAGCAGTTGGACGAGGGCTCGGGACGAGCAGTACTTC.